The clone carrying this TCR beta chain showed up just a few times. Antigen specificity is unknown. The data are from a study of T cells in localized non-small cell lung cancer. Findings and caveats of the study: Tumor showed lower T cell clonality than uninvolved adjacent lung, where it was highest.

Using immunoSEQ multiplex PCR, the repertoire was profiled, and TCRdb retains in-frame clones only, with some absent. Here the sample spans 55,000 to 65,000 clones, about nine tenths being singletons. V lost 0 bases, J lost 5 bases, and 13 bases lay in between. Germline CDR1 reads KGHSH; CDR2 reads LQKENI. The CDR3 extends over 15 amino acids. The rearrangement joins TRBV18 to TRBJ2-5; maybe TRBD2 (5 bases). Sequencing was performed on peripheral blood, taken before any cancer treatment. The TCR was taken from a man aged 40 to 70 with stage I lung adenocarcinoma. The CDR3, as DNA: TGTGCCAGCTCACCACCCCCCCCTAGCCGGGAGACCCAGTACTTC. Its protein is CASSPPPPSRETQYF.